Below are 8 T cell receptor beta chains sequenced from a single sample in a study of cytomegalovirus exposure and HLA in healthy donors. 13 Jbeta primers and 60 Vbeta primers were used for the PCR. This table comes from immunoSEQ multiplex PCR, and its TCRdb copy is limited to in-frame clones, with some not included. This table holds under 85,000 clones, over 70% found once. Sample: PBMCs. The receptors derive from a man aged 35-49 years in good health and CMV-seronegative.

V is TRBV4-2 and J is TRBJ2-6; 8 positions match TRBD2. The germline CDR1 and CDR2 sequences are LGHNA and YNFKEQ. The CDR3 extends over 17 amino acids. V shed 7 bases, J shed 0 bases, and the junction held 8 bases outside the gene matches. As DNA, the CDR3 is TGTGCCAGCAATCGTCCCAGCGGGAGCTCTGGGGCCAACGTCCTGACTTTC. Residues: CASNRPSGSSGANVLTF.

The chain carries TRBV6-5 and TRBJ2-3; D is uncertain. This CDR3 spans 12 amino acids. Per germline, CDR1 MNHEY and CDR2 SVGAGI. V dropped 8 bases and J dropped 2 bases, with 8 bases sitting between them. The CDR3 region is CASGDITDTQYF. The CDR3 region has the DNA TGTGCCAGCGGAGATATCACAGATACGCAGTATTTT.

This clone was detected only a few times. This chain links TRBV2 with TRBJ2-3, with D maybe TRBD2 (5 bases). CDR3 length: 15 residues. V lost 7 bases and J 2 bases, leaving 16 bases between the germline ends. Germline-derived CDR1 and CDR2 are SNHLY and FYNNEI. This CDR3 reads CASIRRTGITDTQYF. The DNA of the CDR3 is TGTGCCAGCATTCGGAGGACCGGAATCACAGATACGCAGTATTTT.

The V call is TRBV19, the J call TRBJ2-7, with D maybe TRBD1 (6 bases). The V and J ends lost 1 base and 0 bases respectively, with 16 bases between them. The CDR3 length is 17 residues. CDR1 is LNHDA, CDR2 SQIVND, per germline (reference sequence). CDR3 region: CASSIASGQTYSYEQYF. In DNA form, the CDR3 reads TGTGCCAGTAGTATAGCCTCCGGACAGACCTACTCCTACGAGCAGTACTTC. The full variable domain, rest sourced from reference TRBV19 and TRBJ2-7, is DGGITQSPKYLFRKEGQNVTLSCEQNLNHDAMYWYRQDPGQGLRLIYYSQIVNDFQKGDIAEGYSVSREKKESFPLTVTSAQKNPTAFYLCASSIASGQTYSYEQYFGPGTRLTVT.

This chain joins TRBV5-1 and TRBJ1-1, with TRBD1 matching 7 bases. CDR3 length: 16 residues. Germline CDR1 SGHRS, CDR2 YFSETQ. The trim removed 2 bases at V and 1 base at J, leaving 8 bases unmatched. This CDR3 is CASSFPLQGKNTEAFF. In DNA, the CDR3 is TGCGCCAGCAGCTTTCCCTTACAGGGGAAGAACACTGAAGCTTTCTTT.

The chain recombines TRBV7-3 with TRBJ2-7; D is undetermined. The V and J ends lost 5 bases and 2 bases respectively, with 16 bases between them. There are 15 residues in the CDR3. The germline CDR1 and CDR2 sequences are SGHTA and FQGTGA. CDR3 amino acids: CASSPLPGPPYEQYF. The DNA of the CDR3 is TGTGCCAGCAGCCCCCTGCCAGGCCCCCCCTACGAGCAGTACTTC.

J is TRBJ1-2 and V is TRBV10-3, with TRBD1 identical over 8 bases. The germline V gene encodes CDR1 ENHRY and CDR2 SYGVKD. Losses at the gene ends were 6 bases for V and 7 bases for J; bases not matched to a gene: 10. The CDR3 sequence is 14 residues long. CDR3 loop: CAIRGDRGRSGYTF. The DNA for the CDR3 is TGTGCCATCAGGGGAGACAGGGGACGAAGTGGCTACACCTTC.

This chain links TRBV5-4 with TRBJ2-1; 11 bases map to TRBD2. Germline loops: CDR1 SGHNT, CDR2 YYREEE (reference sequence). Germline trimming cut 3 bases from V and 7 bases from J; bases unmatched to any gene: 9. The CDR3 spans 16 residues. The CDR3 sequence: CASSSGLAGVNNEQFF. In DNA, the CDR3 is TGTGCCAGCAGCTCCGGACTAGCGGGTGTCAATAATGAGCAGTTCTTC.